Below are 15 T cell receptor beta chains sequenced from a single sample in a study of cytomegalovirus exposure and HLA in healthy donors (dated by TCRdb to the late 2010s). Library creation used the immunoSEQ multiplex PCR assay. For the multiplex PCR, a mixture combining 60 forward primers for TCR Vbeta segments and 13 reverse primers for TCR Jbeta segments was used. This is the immuneACCESS table as TCRdb keeps it, with only in-frame sequences that have V and J called. A part of the clones is gone; compared with another copy, unresolved V genes explain less than half, and the rest is unexplained. A total of fewer than 250,000 clones appear in this sample, around 73% of them only once. The top ten constitute over 3.5% of the sample. The material sequenced was PBMCs. All receptors derive from a male donor in good health and CMV-seronegative.

The rearrangement joins TRBV5-1 to TRBJ2-7; TRBD2 might be the D (5 bases). In germline, CDR1 is SGHRS, CDR2 YFSETQ. This CDR3 has 14 residues. V was pared by 5 bases and J by 2 bases, with 14 bases between. The CDR3 loop is CASRPSRGPYEQYF. In DNA form, the CDR3 reads TGCGCCAGCAGACCTAGTCGCGGGCCCTACGAGCAGTACTTC.

The V call is TRBV5-1, the J call TRBJ1-1; D not certain. The germline V and J ends were trimmed by 0 bases and 3 bases, with 9 bases remaining between them. Germline V CDR1 and CDR2: SGHRS, YFSETQ. The CDR3 has 14 amino acids. The CDR3 DNA is TGCGCCAGCAGCTTGGAGAGGCGGTACACTGAAGCTTTCTTT. Encoded protein: CASSLERRYTEAFF.

Only one count was recorded for this clone. This sequence joins TRBV10-3 and TRBJ1-4; D perhaps matches TRBD1 (6 bases). The germline V gene has CDR1 ENHRY and CDR2 SYGVKD. This CDR3 spans 13 amino acids. V was clipped by 7 bases and J by 8 bases, with 14 bases between them. The CDR3 sequence: CAIKGGREEKLFF. Here the CDR3 DNA reads TGTGCCATCAAGGGGGGGCGCGAGGAAAAACTGTTTTTT.

This clone was observed a handful of times. This chain joins TRBV27 and TRBJ2-1; 7 nucleotides align to TRBD2. Germline CDR1 is MNHEY and CDR2 is SMNVEV (reference sequence). J was trimmed by 9 bases and V by 5 bases; bases with no gene match: 19. The CDR3 covers 17 residues. In DNA, the CDR3 is TGTGCCAGCAGTCCCCTGAGCGCCCGGACTAGTACCGGTGAGCAGTTCTTC. This encodes CASSPLSARTSTGEQFF.

A single count supports this clone. The rearrangement uses TRBV5-6 and TRBJ2-7, with TRBD2 matching 8 bases. Per germline, CDR1 SGHDT and CDR2 YYEEEE. The CDR3 spans 16 residues. Trimming at V came to 2 bases and at J to 3 bases, leaving 10 bases not matched to a gene. Here the CDR3 DNA reads TGTGCCAGCAGCTTTCTGGTGCGGCGGGGGGACTACGAGCAGTACTTC. Translated: CASSFLVRRGDYEQYF. The full variable domain, completed using reference TRBV5-6 and TRBJ2-7, is DAGVTQSPTHLIKTRGQQVTLRCSPKSGHDTVSWYQQALGQGPQFIFQYYEEEERQRGNFPDRFSGHQFPNYSSELNVNALLLGDSALYLCASSFLVRRGDYEQYFGPGTRLTVT.

The chain is built from TRBV5-3 and TRBJ1-2; 8 bases line up with TRBD1. TRBV5-3 carries the ORF label, with uncertain function. The junction had 8 bases not matched to a gene; V was cut back by 1 base and J by 3 bases. The CDR3 is 16 amino acids. The CDR3, as DNA: TGTGCCAGAAGCTTGAGGGACAGGAGGAATGACTATGGCTACACCTTC. As protein: CARSLRDRRNDYGYTF.

V gene TRBV9 combines with J gene TRBJ1-4; no clear D gene. Germline lookup yields CDR1 SGDLS and CDR2 YYNGEE. The CDR3 runs to 14 residues. Trimming cost V 2 bases and J 6 bases, with 11 bases left between them. The CDR3 nucleotides read TGTGCCAGCAGCGTGGCAGGCGCAGATGAAAAACTGTTTTTT. It yields the protein CASSVAGADEKLFF.

This chain joins TRBV6-5 and TRBJ1-6; 7 bases align to TRBD1. This CDR3 has 16 residues. Germline CDR1 MNHEY, CDR2 SVGAGI. Trimming at V came to 2 bases and at J to 6 bases, leaving 7 bases not matched to a gene. CDR3 amino acids: CASSYQGGGLNSPLHF. The CDR3 nucleotides read TGTGCCAGCAGTTACCAGGGGGGAGGCCTTAATTCACCCCTCCACTTT.

This clone has a handful of counts. The V call is TRBV6-5, the J call TRBJ1-3; unclear D gene. The CDR3 is 15 residues long. CDR1 is MNHEY, CDR2 SVGAGI, per germline. V dropped 2 bases and J dropped 0 bases, with 8 bases sitting between them. The CDR3 DNA is TGTGCCAGCAGTTACAACAGCTTCTCTGGAAACACCATATATTTT. It codes for CASSYNSFSGNTIYF.

The J gene is TRBJ2-5, the V gene TRBV19, with 12 bases aligning to TRBD1. V gave up 6 bases and J gave up 5 bases; unmatched junction bases: 7. The CDR3 length is 15 residues. Germline CDR1 reads LNHDA; CDR2 reads SQIVND (reference sequence). CDR3 protein: CASRGTGGAGETQYF. The CDR3 DNA is TGTGCCAGTAGGGGGACAGGGGGCGCAGGGGAGACCCAGTACTTC.

V gene TRBV7-2 combines with J gene TRBJ2-5, with D possibly matching TRBD2 (6 bases). Between the trimmed V and J ends, which lost 2 bases and 5 bases, there was a span of 15 bases. CDR1 is SGHTA and CDR2 is FQGNSA in the germline V gene. There are 15 residues in the CDR3. As DNA, the CDR3 is TGTGCCAGCAGCTTAATGGGGGGACCAGGGGAGACCCAGTACTTC. Its protein product is CASSLMGGPGETQYF.

A few counts support this clone. The chain links TRBV30 to TRBJ2-6, with D hard to call. CDR1 and CDR2 from the germline V gene are GTSNPN and SVGIG (reference sequence). The V end lost 7 bases, the J end lost 0 bases, and 4 bases lay between the germline ends. The CDR3 extends over 12 amino acids. CDR3 in amino acids: CAFVSGANVLTF. As DNA, the CDR3 is TGTGCCTTCGTCTCTGGGGCCAACGTCCTGACTTTC.

This clone has just a few counts. This chain uses TRBV5-4 with TRBJ2-7, with D possibly being TRBD2 (6 bases). V was cut by 5 bases and J by 7 bases, with 19 bases left in between. The CDR3 runs to 14 residues. Germline values: CDR1 SGHNT, CDR2 YYREEE (reference sequence). In nucleotides, the CDR3 is TGTGCCAGCAGTTCGGGACTGGGAATACTGGAGCAGTACTTC. Translation: CASSSGLGILEQYF.

The chain recombines TRBV10-2 with TRBJ1-5, with D tentatively TRBD1 (6 bases). CDR1 and CDR2 from the germline V gene are WSHSY and SAAADI. This CDR3 contains 14 residues. V lost 0 bases, J lost 6 bases, and 9 bases lay in between. As DNA, the CDR3 is TGCGCCAGCAGTGAGTCGGGCAGGGGTCAGCCCCAGCATTTT. Protein: CASSESGRGQPQHF.

The chain recombines TRBV29-1 with TRBJ1-4, with D possibly matching TRBD1 (5 bases). V was cut by 5 bases and J by 7 bases, with 11 bases left in between. Germline CDR1 SQVTM, CDR2 ANQGSEA. The CDR3 has 12 amino acids. This chain's CDR3 is CSVLDSLEKLFF. The CDR3 nucleotides are TGCAGCGTTCTCGACAGCCTTGAAAAACTGTTTTTT.